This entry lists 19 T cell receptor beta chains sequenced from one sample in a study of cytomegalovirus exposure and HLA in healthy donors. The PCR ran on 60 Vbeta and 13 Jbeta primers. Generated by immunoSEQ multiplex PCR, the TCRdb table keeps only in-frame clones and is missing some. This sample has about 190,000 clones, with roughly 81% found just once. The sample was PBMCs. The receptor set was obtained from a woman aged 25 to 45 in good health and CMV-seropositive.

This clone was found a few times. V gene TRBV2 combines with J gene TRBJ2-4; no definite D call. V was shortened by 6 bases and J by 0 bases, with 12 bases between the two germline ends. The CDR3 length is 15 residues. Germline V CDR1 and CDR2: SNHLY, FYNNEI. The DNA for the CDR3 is TGTGCCAGCAGGGGCGAAACCATAGCCAAAAACATTCAGTACTTC. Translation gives CASRGETIAKNIQYF.

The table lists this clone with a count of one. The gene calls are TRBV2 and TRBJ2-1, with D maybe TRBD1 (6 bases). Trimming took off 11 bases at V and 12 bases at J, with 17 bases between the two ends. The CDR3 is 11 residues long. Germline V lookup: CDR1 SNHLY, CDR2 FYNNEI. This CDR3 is CASSGRGTQFF. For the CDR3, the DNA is TGTGCCTCCTCGGGTAGGGGGACGCAGTTCTTC. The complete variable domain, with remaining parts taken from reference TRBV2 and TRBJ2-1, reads EPEVTQTPSHQVTQMGQEVILRCVPISNHLYFYWYRQILGQKVEFLVSFYNNEISEKSEIFDDQFSVERPDGSNFTLKIRSTKLEDSAMYFCASSGRGTQFFGPGTRLTVL.

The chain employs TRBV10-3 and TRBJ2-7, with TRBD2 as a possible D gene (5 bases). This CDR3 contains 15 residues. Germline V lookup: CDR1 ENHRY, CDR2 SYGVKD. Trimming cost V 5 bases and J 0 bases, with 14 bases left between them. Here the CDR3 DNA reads TGTGCCATCAGTAGTGGGAGTACTGGCTCCTACGAGCAGTACTTC. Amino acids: CAISSGSTGSYEQYF.

Here the CDR3 reads CASSSGPGQRDQPQHF. CDR3 coding DNA: TGTGCCAGCAGTTCGGGTCCGGGACAGAGAGATCAGCCCCAGCATTTT. The rearrangement uses TRBV2 and TRBJ1-5; TRBD1 matches at 7 bases. Germline V gene sequence: CDR1 SNHLY, CDR2 FYNNEI. The CDR3 is 16 residues long. V was clipped by 5 bases and J by 5 bases; unmatched bases: 12.

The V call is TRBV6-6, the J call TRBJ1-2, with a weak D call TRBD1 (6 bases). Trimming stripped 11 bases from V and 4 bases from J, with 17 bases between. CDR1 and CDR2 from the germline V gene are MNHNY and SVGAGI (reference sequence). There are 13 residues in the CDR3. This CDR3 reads CAGGGARGYGYTF. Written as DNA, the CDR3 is TGTGCCGGGGGTGGAGCCAGGGGCTATGGCTACACCTTC.

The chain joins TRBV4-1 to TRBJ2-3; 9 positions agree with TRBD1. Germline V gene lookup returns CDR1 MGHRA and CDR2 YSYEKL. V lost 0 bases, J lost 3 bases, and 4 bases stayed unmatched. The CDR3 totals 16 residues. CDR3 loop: CASSQEGTGQTDTQYF. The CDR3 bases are TGCGCCAGCAGCCAAGAGGGGACAGGGCAAACAGATACGCAGTATTTT.

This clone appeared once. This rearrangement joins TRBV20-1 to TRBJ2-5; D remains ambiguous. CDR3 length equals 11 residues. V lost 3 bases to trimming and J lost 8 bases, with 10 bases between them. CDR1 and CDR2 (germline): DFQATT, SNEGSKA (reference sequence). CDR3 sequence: CSARRSVTQYF. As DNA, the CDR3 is TGCAGTGCTAGGAGGTCGGTAACCCAGTACTTC.

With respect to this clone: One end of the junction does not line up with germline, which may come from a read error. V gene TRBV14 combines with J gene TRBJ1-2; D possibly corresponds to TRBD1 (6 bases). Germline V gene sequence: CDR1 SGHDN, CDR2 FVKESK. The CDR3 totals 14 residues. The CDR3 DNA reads TGTGTCAGCAGCCAAGGAGGACAGTACTATGGCTACACCTTC. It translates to CVSSQGGQYYGYTF. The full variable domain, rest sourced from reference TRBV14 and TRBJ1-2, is EAGVTQFPSHSVIEKGQTVTLRCDPISGHDNLYWYRRVMGKEIKFLLHFVKESKQDESGMPNNRFLAERTGGTYSTLKVQPAELEDSGVYFCVSSQGGQYYGYTFGSGTRLTVV.

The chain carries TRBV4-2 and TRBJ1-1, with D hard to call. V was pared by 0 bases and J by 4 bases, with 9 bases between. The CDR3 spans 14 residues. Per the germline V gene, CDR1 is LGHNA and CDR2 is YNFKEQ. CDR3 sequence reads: CASSQEGGLTEAFF. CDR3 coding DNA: TGTGCCAGCAGCCAAGAGGGTGGACTCACTGAAGCTTTCTTT.

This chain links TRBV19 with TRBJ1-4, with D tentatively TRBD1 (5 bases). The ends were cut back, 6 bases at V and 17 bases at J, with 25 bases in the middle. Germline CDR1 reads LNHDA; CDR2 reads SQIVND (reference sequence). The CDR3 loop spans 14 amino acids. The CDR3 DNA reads TGTGCCAGTAGAGGGGCTCCGGGAGGCAGACACTTATTTTTT. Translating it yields CASRGAPGGRHLFF.

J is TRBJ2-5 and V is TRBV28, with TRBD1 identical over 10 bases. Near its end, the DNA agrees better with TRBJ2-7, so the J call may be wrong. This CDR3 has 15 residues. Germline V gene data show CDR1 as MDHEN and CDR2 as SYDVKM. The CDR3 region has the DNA TGTGCCAGCAGTTTCGGGACAGGGGCTTCCTACGAGCAGTACTTC. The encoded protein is CASSFGTGASYEQYF.

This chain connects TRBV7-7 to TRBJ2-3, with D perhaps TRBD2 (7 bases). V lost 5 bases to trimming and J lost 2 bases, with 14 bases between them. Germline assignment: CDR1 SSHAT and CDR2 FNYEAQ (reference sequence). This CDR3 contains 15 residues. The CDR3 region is CASSPLAGATDTQYF. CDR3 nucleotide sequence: TGTGCCAGCAGCCCATTGGCGGGGGCCACAGATACGCAGTATTTT.

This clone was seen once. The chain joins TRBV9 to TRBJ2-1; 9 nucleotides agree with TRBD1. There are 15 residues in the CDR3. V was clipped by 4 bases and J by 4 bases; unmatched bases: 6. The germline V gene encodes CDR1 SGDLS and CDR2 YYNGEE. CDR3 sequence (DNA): TGTGCCAGCAGCACGCGGACAGGGGAGTACAATGAGCAGTTCTTC. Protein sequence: CASSTRTGEYNEQFF.

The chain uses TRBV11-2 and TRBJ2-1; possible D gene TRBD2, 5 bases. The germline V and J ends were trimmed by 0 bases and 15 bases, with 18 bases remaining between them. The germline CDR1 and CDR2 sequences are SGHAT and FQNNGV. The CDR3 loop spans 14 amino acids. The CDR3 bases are TGTGCCAGCAGCTTAGATGTCCGTCTTTCTCGGGGGTTCTTC. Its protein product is CASSLDVRLSRGFF.

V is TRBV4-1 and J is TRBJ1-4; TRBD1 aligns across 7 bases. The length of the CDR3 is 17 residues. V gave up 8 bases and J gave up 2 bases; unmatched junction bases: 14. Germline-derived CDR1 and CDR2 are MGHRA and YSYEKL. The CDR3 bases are TGCGCCAGCCAACCCGACAGGGATAGTTATACTAATGAAAAACTGTTTTTT. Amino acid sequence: CASQPDRDSYTNEKLFF.

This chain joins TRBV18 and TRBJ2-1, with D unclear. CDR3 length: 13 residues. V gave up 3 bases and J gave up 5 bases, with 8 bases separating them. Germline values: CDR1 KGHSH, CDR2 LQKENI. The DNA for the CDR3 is TGTGCCAGCTCACCGGGCCGGAACAATGAGCAGTTCTTC. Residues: CASSPGRNNEQFF.

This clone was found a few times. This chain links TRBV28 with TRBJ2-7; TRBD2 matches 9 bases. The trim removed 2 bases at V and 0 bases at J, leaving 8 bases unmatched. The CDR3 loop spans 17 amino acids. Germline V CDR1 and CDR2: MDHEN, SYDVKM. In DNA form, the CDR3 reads TGTGCCAGCAGTTTAAGCGGGGGGTCTAAGAGCTCCTACGAGCAGTACTTC. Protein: CASSLSGGSKSSYEQYF.

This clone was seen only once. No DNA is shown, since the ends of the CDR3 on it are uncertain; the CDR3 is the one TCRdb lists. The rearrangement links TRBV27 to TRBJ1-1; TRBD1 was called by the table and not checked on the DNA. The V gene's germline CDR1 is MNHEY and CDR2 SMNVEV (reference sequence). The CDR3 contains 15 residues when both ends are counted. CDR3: CASSTSTGDSTEAFF.

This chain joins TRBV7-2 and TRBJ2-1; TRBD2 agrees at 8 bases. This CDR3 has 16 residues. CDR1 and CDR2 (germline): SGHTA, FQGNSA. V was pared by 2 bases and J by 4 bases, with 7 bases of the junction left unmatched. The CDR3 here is CASSLRAGGNYNEQFF. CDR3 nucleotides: TGTGCCAGCAGCTTAAGGGCGGGGGGAAATTACAATGAGCAGTTCTTC.